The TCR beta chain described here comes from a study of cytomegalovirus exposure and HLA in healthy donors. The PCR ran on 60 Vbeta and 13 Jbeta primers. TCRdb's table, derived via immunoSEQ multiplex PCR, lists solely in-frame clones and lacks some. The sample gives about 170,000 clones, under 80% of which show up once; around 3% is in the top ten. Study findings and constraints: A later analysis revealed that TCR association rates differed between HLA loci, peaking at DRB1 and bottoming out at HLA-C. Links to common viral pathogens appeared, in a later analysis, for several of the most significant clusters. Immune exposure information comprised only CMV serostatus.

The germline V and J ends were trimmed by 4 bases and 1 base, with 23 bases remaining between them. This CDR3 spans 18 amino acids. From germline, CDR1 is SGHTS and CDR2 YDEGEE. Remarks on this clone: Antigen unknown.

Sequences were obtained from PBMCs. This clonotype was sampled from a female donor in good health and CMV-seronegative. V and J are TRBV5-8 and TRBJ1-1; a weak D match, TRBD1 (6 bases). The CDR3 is CASSPKRTDLKWNTEAFF. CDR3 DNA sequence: TGTGCCAGCAGCCCGAAGAGGACAGATCTAAAATGGAACACTGAAGCTTTCTTT.